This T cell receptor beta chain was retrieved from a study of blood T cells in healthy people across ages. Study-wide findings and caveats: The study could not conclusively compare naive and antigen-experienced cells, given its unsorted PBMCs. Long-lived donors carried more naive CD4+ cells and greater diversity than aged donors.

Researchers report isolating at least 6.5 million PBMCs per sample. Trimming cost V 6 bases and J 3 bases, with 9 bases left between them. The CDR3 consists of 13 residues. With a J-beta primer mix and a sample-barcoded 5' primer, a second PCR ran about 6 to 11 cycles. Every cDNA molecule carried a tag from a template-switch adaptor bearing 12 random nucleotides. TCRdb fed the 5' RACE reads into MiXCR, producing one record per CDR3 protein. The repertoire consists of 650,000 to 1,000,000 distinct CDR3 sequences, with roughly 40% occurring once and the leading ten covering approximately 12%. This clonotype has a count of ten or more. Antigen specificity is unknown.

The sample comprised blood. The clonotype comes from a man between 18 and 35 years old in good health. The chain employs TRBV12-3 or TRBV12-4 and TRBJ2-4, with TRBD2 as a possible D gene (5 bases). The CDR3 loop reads CASSSGVKNIQYF. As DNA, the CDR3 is TGTGCCAGCAGCTCCGGGGTCAAAAACATTCAGTACTTC.